Listed here are 2 T cell receptor beta chains from one sample, sequenced in a study of cytomegalovirus exposure and HLA in healthy donors. The PCR ran on 60 Vbeta and 13 Jbeta primers. Some clones are missing from TCRdb's copy, which holds only in-frame ones; the method was immunoSEQ multiplex PCR. This table holds 150,000 to 200,000 clones, around 80% found once. The source material was PBMCs. The receptors derive from a man between 18 and 29 years old in good health and CMV-seronegative.

This clone was seen only a few times. V and J are TRBV6-1 and TRBJ1-1, with D possibly matching TRBD1 (6 bases). CDR3 length: 13 amino acids. Germline CDR1 MNHNS, CDR2 SASEGT. Trimming stripped 2 bases from V and 7 bases from J, with 11 bases between. The CDR3 DNA reads TGTGCCAGCAGTGAAAACAGGGTCGGTGAAGCTTTCTTT. Residues: CASSENRVGEAFF.

The gene calls are TRBV2 and TRBJ2-3, with D hard to call. Germline V gene data show CDR1 as SNHLY and CDR2 as FYNNEI. This CDR3 is built from 13 residues. Trimming took 2 bases from V and 10 from J, leaving 13 bases between them. The CDR3 DNA is TGTGCCAGCAGTGAATTGAGCGTCGAGGCGCAGTATTTT. It codes for CASSELSVEAQYF.